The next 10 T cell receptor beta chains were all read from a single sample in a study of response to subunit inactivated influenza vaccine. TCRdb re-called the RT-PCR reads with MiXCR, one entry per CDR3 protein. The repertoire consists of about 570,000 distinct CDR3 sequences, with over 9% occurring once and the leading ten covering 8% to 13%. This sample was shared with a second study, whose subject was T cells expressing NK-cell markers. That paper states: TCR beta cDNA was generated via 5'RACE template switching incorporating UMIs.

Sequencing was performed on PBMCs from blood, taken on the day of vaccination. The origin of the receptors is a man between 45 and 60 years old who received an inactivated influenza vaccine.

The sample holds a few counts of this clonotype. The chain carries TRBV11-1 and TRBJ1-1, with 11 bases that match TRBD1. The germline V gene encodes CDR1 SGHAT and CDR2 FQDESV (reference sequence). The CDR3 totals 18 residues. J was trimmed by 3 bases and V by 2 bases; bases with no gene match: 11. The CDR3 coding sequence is TGTGCCAGCAGCTTACCTAGCCGGACAGGGGGCTTGGACACTGAAGCTTTCTTT. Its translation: CASSLPSRTGGLDTEAFF.

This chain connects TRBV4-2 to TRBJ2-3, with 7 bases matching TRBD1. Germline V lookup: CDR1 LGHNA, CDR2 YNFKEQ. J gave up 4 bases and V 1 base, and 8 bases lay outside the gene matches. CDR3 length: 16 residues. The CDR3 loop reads CASSQVFRQGPDTQYF. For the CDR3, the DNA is TGTGCCAGCAGCCAAGTCTTCCGACAGGGCCCAGATACGCAGTATTTT.

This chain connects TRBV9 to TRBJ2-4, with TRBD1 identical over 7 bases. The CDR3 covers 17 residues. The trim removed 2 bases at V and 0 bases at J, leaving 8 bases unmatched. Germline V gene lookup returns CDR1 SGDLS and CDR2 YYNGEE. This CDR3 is CASSVGLGTEAKNIQYF. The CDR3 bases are TGTGCCAGCAGCGTGGGGCTCGGGACAGAAGCCAAAAACATTCAGTACTTC.

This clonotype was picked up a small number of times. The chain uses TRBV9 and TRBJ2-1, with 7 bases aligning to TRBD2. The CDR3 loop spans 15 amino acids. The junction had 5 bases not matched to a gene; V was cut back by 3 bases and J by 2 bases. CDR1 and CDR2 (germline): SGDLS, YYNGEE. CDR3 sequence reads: CASSDRAGPYNEQFF. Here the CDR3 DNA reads TGTGCCAGCAGCGATCGAGCGGGGCCCTACAATGAGCAGTTCTTC.

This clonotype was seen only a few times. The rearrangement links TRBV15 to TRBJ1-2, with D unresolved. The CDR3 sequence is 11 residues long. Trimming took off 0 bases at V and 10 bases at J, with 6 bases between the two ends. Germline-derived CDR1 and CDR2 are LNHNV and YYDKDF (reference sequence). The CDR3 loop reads CATSREGYYTF. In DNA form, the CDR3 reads TGTGCCACCAGCAGAGAGGGGTACTACACCTTC.

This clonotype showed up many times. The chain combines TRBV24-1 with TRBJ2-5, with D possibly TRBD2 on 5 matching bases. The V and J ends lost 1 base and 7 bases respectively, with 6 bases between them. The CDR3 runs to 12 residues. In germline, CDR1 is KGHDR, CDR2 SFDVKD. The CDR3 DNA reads TGTGCCACCAGTGATTTTGGGAGGACCCAGTACTTC. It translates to CATSDFGRTQYF.

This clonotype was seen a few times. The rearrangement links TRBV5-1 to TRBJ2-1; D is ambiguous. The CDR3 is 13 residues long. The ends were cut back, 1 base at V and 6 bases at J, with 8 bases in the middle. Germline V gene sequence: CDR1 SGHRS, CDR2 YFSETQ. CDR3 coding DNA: TGCGCCAGCAGCTTGATAGGAGTCAATGAGCAGTTCTTC. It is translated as CASSLIGVNEQFF. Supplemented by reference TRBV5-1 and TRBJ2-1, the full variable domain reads KAGVTQTPRYLIKTRGQQVTLSCSPISGHRSVSWYQQTPGQGLQFLFEYFSETQRNKGNFPGRFSGRQFSNSRSEMNVSTLELGDSALYLCASSLIGVNEQFFGPGTRLTVL.

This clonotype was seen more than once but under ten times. CDR3: CASSLQGAGVYEQYF. The DNA of the CDR3 is TGTGCCAGCAGTTTACAGGGCGCAGGGGTCTACGAGCAGTACTTC. The chain joins TRBV28 to TRBJ2-7; perhaps TRBD1 as D (6 bases). Germline V gives CDR1 MDHEN, CDR2 SYDVKM. There are 15 residues in the CDR3. Between the trimmed V and J ends, which lost 2 bases and 3 bases, there was a span of 14 bases.

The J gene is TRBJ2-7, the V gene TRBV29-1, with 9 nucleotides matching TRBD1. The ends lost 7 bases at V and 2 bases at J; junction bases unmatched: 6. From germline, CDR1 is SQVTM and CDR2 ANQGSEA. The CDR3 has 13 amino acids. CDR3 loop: CSATGGLTYEQYF. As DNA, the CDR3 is TGCAGCGCTACAGGGGGCCTAACCTACGAGCAGTACTTC.

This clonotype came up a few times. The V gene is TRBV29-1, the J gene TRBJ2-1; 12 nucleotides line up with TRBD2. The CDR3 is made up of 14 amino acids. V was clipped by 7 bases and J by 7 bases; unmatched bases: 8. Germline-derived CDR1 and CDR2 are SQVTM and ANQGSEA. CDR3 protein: CSAPTSGSGNEQFF. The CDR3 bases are TGCAGCGCTCCGACTAGCGGGAGCGGGAATGAGCAGTTCTTC.